The rows below give T cell receptor beta chains drawn from one sample of a study of blood T cell repertoires in COVID-19. Method: immunoSEQ multiplex PCR; TCRdb's copy keeps in-frame clones and lacks some. The table records roughly 130,000 clones, about four fifths of them present only once. The sequencing input was peripheral blood. The source is a man between 60 and 70 years old with active or convalescent COVID-19. Both conserved end residues are part of each CDR3. The D gene is left open where the match is weak. Size tells how often a clone was seen (once, few, many) or the class of an expanded clone, and some rows leave it out.

TRBV12-3/TRBV12-4	once	TRBJ2-5	TRBD2	TGTGCCAGCAAACAAGCGGGAGGAGAGACCCAGTACTTC	CASKQAGGETQYF
TRBV5-1	-	TRBJ2-7	TRBD2	TGCGCCAGCAGCTTGGAGCCTAGCGGGATGGGGGAGCAGTACTTC	CASSLEPSGMGEQYF
TRBV7-3	-	TRBJ2-2	-	TGTGCCAGCAGCCTAACCCCCGCCGGGGAGCTGTTTTTT	CASSLTPAGELFF
TRBV29-1	-	TRBJ2-7	TRBD2	TGCAGCGTCCGCGGGAGTCCCTACGAGCAGTACTTC	CSVRGSPYEQYF
TRBV2	once	TRBJ2-5	TRBD2	TGTGCCAGCAGTGCTCGCGCTACTAGCGGGAGCCAAGAGACCCAGTACTTC	CASSARATSGSQETQYF
TRBV5-4	-	TRBJ2-3	-	TGTGCCAGCAGCTTGGACAGGGAAGACACAGATACGCAGTATTTT	CASSLDREDTDTQYF
TRBV5-8	few	TRBJ2-7	TRBD1	TGTGCCAGCAGCGACCGGGACAGGGGCCACGAGCAGTACTTC	CASSDRDRGHEQYF
TRBV6-6	few	TRBJ1-2	-	TGTGCCAGCAGCCCCGGGGAGCTTCTCTATGGCTACACCTTC	CASSPGELLYGYTF
TRBV4-2	once	TRBJ2-2	TRBD2	TGTGCCAGCAGCCAAGATTTAAACGAGCGGGAGTCTAGTGGGGAGCTGTTTTTT	CASSQDLNERESSGELFF
TRBV23-1	-	TRBJ2-3	-	TGCGCCAGCAGCCATATGGGGCTTGGACACAACACAGATACGCAGTATTTT	CASSHMGLGHNTDTQYF
TRBV5-1	-	TRBJ2-1	-	TGCGCCAGCAGCTTGTCGCCCGGAAGGAGGCTTGTTGAGCAGTTCTTC	CASSLSPGRRLVEQFF
TRBV5-1	few	TRBJ2-2	TRBD1	TGCGCCAGCAGCTTGGTCCCGGGACAGGGTCTTAGGAACACCGGGGAGCTGTTTTTT	CASSLVPGQGLRNTGELFF
TRBV18	few	TRBJ2-1	-	TGTGCCAGCTCACAAGCCACCTACAATGAGCAGTTCTTC	CASSQATYNEQFF
TRBV24-1	-	TRBJ2-7	TRBD2	TGTGCCACCAGTGACTGGAGACTAGCGGGAGACGAGCAGTACTTC	CATSDWRLAGDEQYF
TRBV18	-	TRBJ2-5	TRBD2	TGTGCCAGCTCTCTGACTAGCGGGAGCGAGACCCAGTACTTC	CASSLTSGSETQYF
TRBV23-1	-	TRBJ2-7	-	TGCGCCAGAGTGGGAGCCTACGAGCAGTACTTC	CARVGAYEQYF
TRBV4-3	-	TRBJ2-3	-	TGCGCCAGCAGCCAAGATCAAAACACAGATACGCAGTATTTT	CASSQDQNTDTQYF
TRBV5-1	-	TRBJ1-2	TRBD1	TGCGCCAGCAGCAGGGGGACAGATAACTATGGCTACACCTTC	CASSRGTDNYGYTF
TRBV5-5	-	TRBJ2-1	-	TGTGCCAGCAGCTATACCCCGGGACTCTCCACGGGCAATGAGCAGTTCTTC	CASSYTPGLSTGNEQFF
TRBV24-1	few	TRBJ2-1	TRBD2	TGTGCCACCAGTGATTTTACTAGCGGGGCTTACAATGAGCAGTTCTTC	CATSDFTSGAYNEQFF
TRBV28	-	TRBJ2-3	-	TGTGCCAGCAGTTCTCGATTAGAGAGAGAGAACACAGATACGCAGTATTTT	CASSSRLERENTDTQYF
TRBV5-6	-	TRBJ2-7	-	TGTGCCAGTTCCGGCATAGGAGACTACGAGCAGTACTTC	CASSGIGDYEQYF
TRBV5-6	-	TRBJ2-7	TRBD1	TGTGCCAGCAGCGGGGGGACAGGGGGCTCGGACGAGCAGTACTTC	CASSGGTGGSDEQYF
TRBV10-3	-	TRBJ2-7	TRBD2	TGTGCCACCGGGGCTAGCGGGAGCTACGAGCAGTACTTC	CATGASGSYEQYF
TRBV7-3	-	TRBJ2-3	TRBD2	TGTGCCAGCAGCCCCCAAAGCGGGAGGGGAGCGGATACGCAGTATTTT	CASSPQSGRGADTQYF
TRBV5-5	-	TRBJ2-3	-	TGTGCCAGCAGCTTTACAGGGAACACAGATACGCAGTATTTT	CASSFTGNTDTQYF
TRBV20-1	-	TRBJ2-1	-	TGCAGTCCCGGCGGGATGGAAGAGCAGTTCTTC	CSPGGMEEQFF
TRBV7-2	-	TRBJ2-1	TRBD1	TGTGCCAGCAGCTTATCGACAGGGGGCATGTATGAGCAGTTCTTC	CASSLSTGGMYEQFF
TRBV6-6	-	TRBJ1-6	-	TGTGCCAGCAGTTACTCTACAGGTTTCTCACCCCTCCACTTT	CASSYSTGFSPLHF
TRBV2	-	TRBJ1-1	-	TGTGCCAGCATTCTGGACACCTCGAACACTGAAGCTTTCTTT	CASILDTSNTEAFF
TRBV27	-	TRBJ1-2	TRBD1	TGTGCCAGCAGTTTAATCAGGGGGGACTATGGCTACACCTTC	CASSLIRGDYGYTF
TRBV27	-	TRBJ2-3	TRBD1	TGTGCCAGCAGTCCACGGGACAGAAGCACAGATACGCAGTATTTT	CASSPRDRSTDTQYF
TRBV6-5	many	TRBJ2-7	TRBD2	TGTGCCAGCACGCCTAGCGGGAGCCCCTACGAGCAGTACTTC	CASTPSGSPYEQYF
TRBV11-3	-	TRBJ2-1	-	TGTGCCAGCAGCTTAGACAGCGTCAATGAGCAGTTCTTC	CASSLDSVNEQFF
TRBV5-6	once	TRBJ1-5	-	TGTGCCAGCAGCATCGAGGCGGGGGGTAGCAATCAGCCCCAGCATTTT	CASSIEAGGSNQPQHF
TRBV19	-	TRBJ2-5	-	TGTGCCAGTAGTTCCAGCCCACAGGGCACTCAAGAGACCCAGTACTTC	CASSSSPQGTQETQYF
TRBV27	-	TRBJ2-7	-	TGTGCCAGCAGTCTGAGTCAGGGTGCTTACGAGCAGTACTTC	CASSLSQGAYEQYF
TRBV28	-	TRBJ2-1	-	TGTGCCAGCAGTGCGAACAGGGTACCCTCCTACAATGAGCAGTTCTTC	CASSANRVPSYNEQFF
TRBV29-1	-	TRBJ2-1	TRBD1	TGCAGCGTTGAGGAACAGGGGGCGGGCGAGCAGTTCTTC	CSVEEQGAGEQFF
TRBV7-6	-	TRBJ1-3	-	TGTGCCAGCAGCTTACTCGGCGGCAGGGGCTTATCTGGAAACACCATATATTTT	CASSLLGGRGLSGNTIYF
TRBV19	once	TRBJ2-7	-	TGTGCCAGTAGCCACTACCCTGCGGCCTACGAGCAGTACTTC	CASSHYPAAYEQYF
TRBV28	-	TRBJ1-4	-	TGTGCCAGCAGTACAATTAAGCAAGGAGGGAGTGGAGGGGAAAAACTGTTTTTT	CASSTIKQGGSGGEKLFF
TRBV12-3/TRBV12-4	-	TRBJ2-4	-	TGTGCCAGCGAAGGCACCCTCGGGAACATTCAGTACTTC	CASEGTLGNIQYF
TRBV29-1	-	TRBJ1-2	TRBD1	TGCAGCGTTGACGCGACAGGGGGGGGTGGCTACACCTTC	CSVDATGGGGYTF
TRBV20-1	once	TRBJ2-2	TRBD2	TGCAGTGCTAGTCTACTAGCGGGAGGTATCGGGGAGCTGTTTTTT	CSASLLAGGIGELFF
TRBV11-2	once	TRBJ2-2	TRBD1	TGTGCCAGCAGTCAGGGGGCGCGGACCGGGGAGCTGTTTTTT	CASSQGARTGELFF
TRBV3-1/TRBV3-2	-	TRBJ1-6	TRBD1	TGTGCCAGCAGCCCTGCTGGACAGGGTTTATCACCCCTCCACTTT	CASSPAGQGLSPLHF
TRBV6-5	-	TRBJ2-1	-	TGTGCCAGCGTGATAGCTGCGGGATCGGGTGAGCAGTTCTTC	CASVIAAGSGEQFF
TRBV6-5	few	TRBJ2-7	-	TGTGCCAGCAGCCTGGGCCAGACCTACGAGCAGTACTTC	CASSLGQTYEQYF
TRBV6-5	-	TRBJ2-7	-	TGTGCCAGCAGTTACAGGCAGGGGAAGAACGAGCAGTACTTC	CASSYRQGKNEQYF
TRBV6-6	-	TRBJ2-5	TRBD1	TGTGCCAGCAGTCAGACAGGGGGAGAGACCCAGTACTTC	CASSQTGGETQYF
TRBV10-3	-	TRBJ2-7	-	TGTGCCATCAAAGGGCAGGGATACGAGCAGTACTTC	CAIKGQGYEQYF
TRBV24-1	few	TRBJ2-7	TRBD1	TGTGCCACCAGTGACCCTTCGACAGGGGATCGGTCCGAGCAGTACTTC	CATSDPSTGDRSEQYF